One TCR beta chain is described in this entry. This clonotype was counted a few times. Its binding antigen is unknown. One base away there is no much larger clone; base qualities are not given. Sequenced using an Illumina NovaSeq 6000. TCR cDNA was synthesized by 5'RACE template switching, through which a universal primer site and unique molecular identifiers were introduced. Priming for cDNA synthesis came from both the TCR alpha and TCR beta constant segments. Library amplification involved two PCR steps, and the second step added sample barcodes and sequencing adapters. Sequencing of the libraries was done on either Illumina HiSeq 2500 (2x100 bp) or NovaSeq (2x150 bp). The authors' pipeline ran thus. Reads were demultiplexed and collapsed into UMI consensus sequences with MIGEC, and V(D)J alignment was performed with MiXCR. Vaccine-responding clonotypes were identified with edgeR using replicate PBMC samples, with FDR below 0.01 and a log2 fold change above 5 up to day 15 being required. CD4 or CD8 identity was assigned to each bulk clonotype according to whether the clonotype was present at higher abundance in the sequenced CD4 repertoire or the sequenced CD8 repertoire. TCRdb reworked the public reads: Q25 trimming with fastp, MiXCR clone assembly, productive beta chains retained. Duplicate CDR3 protein sequences are folded into a single record with the most common DNA and genes. The V and J calls here are based on TCRdb, not the publication. The sample table records roughly 320,000 distinct CDR3 sequences; roughly a tenth of these occur just once. The top ten clonotypes cover over 3% of the sample.

The label giving this sample's treatment or condition can be read as: live attenuated yellow fever vaccine strain. A standard Ficoll-Paque protocol was used to isolate PBMCs from peripheral blood. Dynabeads CD4 and CD8 positive selection kits were used to isolate CD4 and CD8 T-cell fractions. TriZol was used to extract RNA from bulk PBMCs, from CD4 and CD8 fractions, and from dextramer-positive and dextramer-negative fractions. These data are taken from a study of T cells after yellow fever vaccination (dated by TCRdb to about 2019). Turning to the overall study: The SMART-Seq v4 Ultra Low Input RNA kit was used to prepare libraries from fractions with low cell numbers. Two healthy male donors, one aged 18 to 29 and one aged 30 to 40 years, made up the cohort. To follow T-cell clones before and after primary and booster YFV17D yellow fever vaccination, bulk TCR alpha and beta repertoires were sequenced over time. Blood samples were taken at several timepoints before and after primary and secondary immunization, and bulk PBMC replicates and cell subsets were isolated. The investigation overall reported the following: Because the study included only a couple of donors, the extent to which the findings can be generalized is limited. Most clones expanded after primary vaccination were re-detected after the booster (96% of CD4 and about nine tenths of CD8), suggesting broad memory maintenance. The secondary T-cell response was weaker than the primary response but faster, peaking on day 5 instead of day 15. Because abundant contaminating clonotypes from the bulk population could be contained in FACS-sorted repertoires, computational filtering was required. A small fraction of clonotypes appeared in both the CD4 and CD8 compartments, likely as a result of convergent recombination.

CDR1 and CDR2 are read off the germline V gene (reference sequence) as DFQATT and SNEGSKA. The germline V end is reduced by 1 base and the J end by 7 bases; junction bases left unmatched: 7. Spanning cysteine to phenylalanine, the CDR3 consists of 16 amino acids. This entry keeps only the CDR3 DNA: 48 bases, framed from base 1. Here the chain combines TRBV20-1 and TRBJ2-2, with TRBD1 identical over 12 junction bases. The clonotype comes from a young man who received the YFV17D yellow fever vaccine. The material sequenced was CD4+ T cells sorted from PBMCs, taken 45 days after the yellow fever booster vaccination. Read as DNA, the sequence is TGCAGTGCTAGAGCTGGAGGGACAGGGGGCCACGGGGAGCTGTTTTTT. Its product reads: CSARAGGTGGHGELFF.